The 26 T cell receptor beta chains below come from one sample, sequenced in a study of regulatory T cells in long-lasting Graves disease. Regarding time point: newly diagnosed GD, antithyroid drugs for less than 3 months. The TCR library was made from RNA extracted from PBMCs. Relying on iRepertoire HTBI primers and Arm-PCR of CDR3 regions, the team built TCR beta libraries. MiXCR, applied by TCRdb to the multiplex PCR reads, yields one record per CDR3 protein. The top ten hold approximately 30% of the sample, which has roughly 320,000 distinct CDR3 sequences, roughly 17% seen once. The sample was also linked to a second study, of T cells in Graves' hyperthyroidism and ophthalmopathy.

The sample was peripheral blood mononuclear cells (PBMCs), taken at new diagnosis, from a patient treated with antithyroid drugs. These receptors all stem from a man aged 40-55 years with Graves disease.

The chain recombines TRBV7-6 with TRBJ2-5; 10 positions match TRBD2. The CDR3 is 18 residues long. V lost 2 bases to trimming and J lost 4 bases; unmatched junction nucleotides: 13. Germline assignment: CDR1 SGHVS and CDR2 FNYEAQ. The CDR3, as DNA: TGTGCCAGCAGCTTAATCGACGGGGGTAGCGGGGGGCGAGAGACCCAGTACTTC. It translates to CASSLIDGGSGGRETQYF.

This clonotype was counted between two and nine times. The J gene is TRBJ2-1, the V gene TRBV19; possibly TRBD2 for D (6 bases). The germline gives CDR1 LNHDA, CDR2 SQIVND (reference sequence). Trimming removed 4 bases at V and 7 bases at J, with 17 bases between. The CDR3 covers 15 residues. The CDR3 loop is CASSKESGRWNEQFF. DNA of the CDR3: TGTGCCAGTAGTAAGGAGTCAGGGAGGTGGAATGAGCAGTTCTTC. Using reference TRBV19 and TRBJ2-1 for the parts outside the CDR3, the full variable domain is DGGITQSPKYLFRKEGQNVTLSCEQNLNHDAMYWYRQDPGQGLRLIYYSQIVNDFQKGDIAEGYSVSREKKESFPLTVTSAQKNPTAFYLCASSKESGRWNEQFFGPGTRLTVL.

This clonotype was seen more than once but under ten times. The rearrangement links TRBV6-5 to TRBJ1-5, with a tentative D call TRBD1 (5 bases). The germline CDR1 and CDR2 sequences are MNHEY and SVGAGI. This CDR3 contains 15 residues. The V end lost 0 bases, the J end lost 7 bases, and 13 bases lay between the germline ends. CDR3: CASSYSGTGNQPQHF. The CDR3 DNA is TGTGCCAGCAGTTACTCGGGGACCGGGAACCAGCCCCAGCATTTT.

This clonotype was recorded many times. This chain connects TRBV5-1 to TRBJ2-3; 9 bases match TRBD1. V lost 4 bases to trimming and J lost 4 bases; unmatched junction nucleotides: 13. This CDR3 contains 17 residues. Germline lookup yields CDR1 SGHRS and CDR2 YFSETQ. DNA for the CDR3: TGCGCCAGCAGCCCTACGGACAGGGGATCGCGCCCAGATACGCAGTATTTT. This gives the protein CASSPTDRGSRPDTQYF.

This clonotype has more than one count but fewer than ten. The rearrangement uses TRBV3-1 and TRBJ2-1; 11 positions agree with TRBD2. CDR3 length equals 16 residues. Germline loops: CDR1 LGHDT, CDR2 YNNKEL (reference sequence). V lost 1 base to trimming and J lost 2 bases; unmatched junction nucleotides: 1. CDR3 protein: CASSQGSGGAYNEQFF. CDR3 in DNA: TGTGCCAGCAGCCAAGGTAGCGGGGGGGCCTACAATGAGCAGTTCTTC.

The chain joins TRBV9 to TRBJ2-5; D is tentatively TRBD1 or TRBD2 (5 bases each). CDR1 is SGDLS, CDR2 YYNGEE, per germline. Trimming shortened V by 0 bases and J by 1 base, and 16 bases separated the two germline ends. This CDR3 comprises 17 residues. The CDR3 DNA follows: TGTGCCAGCAGCGTAGATCTCCCCGGGGCAGGCCAAGAGACCCAGTACTTC. Its translation: CASSVDLPGAGQETQYF.

The chain joins TRBV28 to TRBJ2-7, with 9 positions matching TRBD2. The CDR3 runs to 13 residues. CDR1 MDHEN and CDR2 SYDVKM come from the germline V gene. Germline trimming cut 5 bases from V and 5 bases from J; bases unmatched to any gene: 4. CDR3: CASSRGGAHEQYF. Here the CDR3 DNA reads TGTGCCAGCAGTCGCGGGGGGGCCCACGAGCAGTACTTC.

Ten or more counts support this clonotype. This chain connects TRBV30 to TRBJ1-5; D uncertain. The CDR3 sequence is 11 residues long. Germline V CDR1 and CDR2: GTSNPN, SVGIG (reference sequence). V was trimmed by 1 base and J by 4 bases, leaving 2 bases between them. This chain's CDR3 is CAWSDNQPQHF. The CDR3, as DNA: TGTGCCTGGAGTGATAATCAGCCCCAGCATTTT. Combining the CDR3 with reference TRBV30 and TRBJ1-5 gives the whole variable domain SQTIHQWPATLVQPVGSPLSLECTVEGTSNPNLYWYRQAAGRGLQLLFYSVGIGQISSEVPQNLSASRPQDRQFILSSKKLLLSDSGFYLCAWSDNQPQHFGDGTRLSIL.

This clonotype was found many times. V usage is TRBV12-5 and J usage is TRBJ1-1; tentative D call: TRBD1 (5 bases). The CDR3 runs to 13 residues. V was cut by 5 bases and J by 9 bases, with 16 bases left in between. The germline CDR1 and CDR2 sequences are LGHNT and FRNRAP. CDR3 residues: CASGPDSLDQAFF. The DNA of the CDR3 is TGTGCTAGTGGTCCTGACAGCCTCGATCAAGCTTTCTTT.

This clonotype was seen at least ten times. CDR3 bases: TGTGCCAGCAGTGAATATGGTGGACTTGGAAACACCATATATTTT. This translates into CASSEYGGLGNTIYF. This chain uses TRBV2 with TRBJ1-3; D is uncertain. Trimming took 2 bases from V and 3 from J, leaving 11 bases between them. The CDR3 sequence is 15 residues long. The V gene's germline CDR1 is SNHLY and CDR2 FYNNEI.

Details on this clonotype: This likely came from a read error, as a far larger clone is one base away. The chain carries TRBV28 and TRBJ2-3, with 10 nucleotides matching TRBD1. In germline, CDR1 is MDHEN, CDR2 SYDVKM. CDR3 length: 15 amino acids. This CDR3 reads CASSRPGTGVYERYF. In DNA, the CDR3 is TGTGCCAGCAGTCGTCCCGGGACAGGGGTGTACGAGCGGTACTTC.

This clonotype has at least ten counts. V is TRBV5-1 and J is TRBJ2-2, with 8 bases fitting TRBD2. Germline trimming cut 7 bases from V and 0 bases from J; bases unmatched to any gene: 8. Germline V gives CDR1 SGHRS, CDR2 YFSETQ. The CDR3 is made up of 16 amino acids. In nucleotides, the CDR3 is TGCGCCAGCTCTGAGCCAGCGGGGGCGAACACCGGGGAGCTGTTTTTT. The encoded protein is CASSEPAGANTGELFF.

The table lists this clonotype with many counts. The J gene is TRBJ2-1, the V gene TRBV6-2 or TRBV6-3; 10 bases match TRBD1. Losses at the gene ends were 0 bases for V and 3 bases for J; bases not matched to a gene: 11. This CDR3 is 19 amino acids long. Per germline, CDR1 MNHEY and CDR2 SVGEGT. CDR3 residues: CASSYSPSDRGSIYNEQFF. The CDR3 DNA sequence: TGTGCCAGCAGTTACTCACCGTCGGACAGGGGGAGCATCTACAATGAGCAGTTCTTC.

The chain joins TRBV5-1 to TRBJ2-7; no clear D. The V and J ends lost 0 bases and 6 bases respectively, with 10 bases between them. CDR3 length equals 13 residues. Germline CDR1 reads SGHRS; CDR2 reads YFSETQ. CDR3 sequence: CASSLEGAVEQYF. The CDR3 coding sequence is TGCGCCAGCAGCTTGGAGGGCGCGGTCGAGCAGTACTTC.

This clonotype occurred a few times. The J gene is TRBJ2-1, the V gene TRBV2, with D perhaps matching TRBD2 (6 bases). Deletions cut 7 bases from V and 6 bases from J, with 10 bases between. Germline V gene data show CDR1 as SNHLY and CDR2 as FYNNEI. The CDR3 has 12 amino acids. CDR3 sequence reads: CASTRRVNEQFF. Here the CDR3 DNA reads TGTGCCAGCACGAGGAGGGTCAATGAGCAGTTCTTC.

This clonotype was observed at least ten times. This chain joins TRBV27 and TRBJ1-5; D unresolved. The V end was cut by 8 bases, the J end by 7 bases, with 15 bases between. The CDR3 covers 13 residues. Germline CDR1 and CDR2: MNHEY and SMNVEV (reference sequence). CDR3 bases: TGTGCCAGCTGGTCAGGAAGGAACCAGCCCCAGCATTTT. Translating gives CASWSGRNQPQHF.

The rearrangement links TRBV18 to TRBJ2-6; 7 bases are a match to TRBD1. CDR1 KGHSH and CDR2 LQKENI come from the germline V gene. V dropped 0 bases and J dropped 0; count of bases not matched to a gene: 2. This CDR3 region has 17 residues. The CDR3 sequence is CASSPPAGGSGANVLTF. CDR3 bases: TGTGCCAGCTCACCACCGGCAGGGGGCTCTGGGGCCAACGTCCTGACTTTC.

This clonotype showed up just a few times. The CDR3 DNA sequence: TGCGCCAGCAGCTTTAATGGGGGGGACACAGATACGCAGTATTTT. The encoded protein is CASSFNGGDTDTQYF. The chain is built from TRBV5-1 and TRBJ2-3; TRBD2 aligns across 7 bases. V lost 2 bases to trimming and J lost 2 bases; unmatched junction nucleotides: 5. Germline CDR1 reads SGHRS; CDR2 reads YFSETQ. The CDR3 totals 15 residues.

The CDR3 reads CASSQGHLNTGELFF. The CDR3 bases are TGCGCCAGCAGCCAAGGCCACCTGAACACCGGGGAGCTGTTTTTT. The chain carries TRBV4-1 and TRBJ2-2; no clear D gene. There are 15 residues in the CDR3. V shed 1 base and J shed 1 base, with 7 bases lying between them. Germline loops: CDR1 MGHRA, CDR2 YSYEKL.

In its sample, this clonotype was seen many times. The chain uses TRBV28 and TRBJ2-7, with D possibly being TRBD1 (6 bases). The CDR3 contains 13 residues. Deletions cut 2 bases from V and 5 bases from J, with 10 bases between. CDR1 is MDHEN, CDR2 SYDVKM, per germline. The CDR3, as DNA: TGTGCCAGCAGTTTAACAGGGTTCCACGAGCAGTACTTC. Encoded protein: CASSLTGFHEQYF.

The V and J genes are TRBV5-6 and TRBJ2-1, with a possible D match to TRBD2 (6 bases). Trimming stripped 1 base from V and 9 bases from J, with 14 bases between. Looked up from germline, CDR1 is SGHDT and CDR2 is YYEEEE. The CDR3 spans 14 residues. The CDR3 nucleotides read TGTGCCAGCAGCTTGTTAGGATCCGGGGGTGAGCAGTTCTTC. This codes for CASSLLGSGGEQFF.

This clonotype has ten or more counts. This sequence joins TRBV20-1 and TRBJ2-1, with TRBD2 matching over 15 bases. The CDR3 extends over 18 amino acids. The germline CDR1 and CDR2 sequences are DFQATT and SNEGSKA (reference sequence). V lost 4 bases to trimming and J lost 1 base; unmatched junction nucleotides: 8. In nucleotides, the CDR3 is TGCAGTGCTAAAGCTGGACTAGCGGGGGGGAAGTCCTACAATGAGCAGTTCTTC. It yields the protein CSAKAGLAGGKSYNEQFF.

This chain connects TRBV7-9 to TRBJ1-1; D is unresolved. Germline CDR1 SEHNR, CDR2 FQNEAQ (reference sequence). The CDR3 has 13 amino acids. Trimming removed 5 bases at V and 3 bases at J, with 10 bases between. DNA for the CDR3: TGTGCCAGCAGCCGGGAATCGTACACTGAAGCTTTCTTT. The encoded protein is CASSRESYTEAFF.

There are many counts of this clonotype. The chain uses TRBV28 and TRBJ2-7; 10 bases agree with TRBD2. The J call is uncertain, as TRBJ2-1 better fits the DNA end. Germline V lookup: CDR1 MDHEN, CDR2 SYDVKM. There are 14 residues in the CDR3. The CDR3 bases are TGTGCCACCCATAGCGGGGGGCGCCACAATGAGCAGTTCTTC. Its protein is CATHSGGRHNEQFF.

This clonotype was seen at least ten times. The rearrangement joins TRBV20-1 to TRBJ1-5; D is undetermined. The V end was cut by 7 bases, the J end by 2 bases, with 12 bases between. The length of the CDR3 is 13 residues. Per the germline V gene, CDR1 is DFQATT and CDR2 is SNEGSKA (reference sequence). CDR3 DNA sequence: TGCAGTGTCTTCATCGGGGGCAATCAGCCCCAGCATTTT. Translation: CSVFIGGNQPQHF.

This clonotype has a count of ten or more. The J gene is TRBJ2-2, the V gene TRBV9; maybe TRBD2 (6 bases). The germline V gene encodes CDR1 SGDLS and CDR2 YYNGEE. The CDR3 consists of 13 residues. The V gene lost 4 bases and the J gene lost 4 bases, with 8 bases spanning the gap. The CDR3: CASSKLATGELFF. The CDR3 DNA reads TGTGCCAGCAGCAAACTAGCCACCGGGGAGCTGTTTTTT.